This T cell receptor beta chain is from a study of blood T cell repertoires in COVID-19. As handled by the study authors: Amplification with reference gene primers provided the estimates of nucleated cell counts. Using immunoSEQ multiplex PCR, the repertoire was profiled, and TCRdb retains in-frame clones only, with some absent. The V and J calls and clone size come from that table; D and trimming were worked out from the DNA. The sample carries 50,000 to 75,000 clones, roughly 90% recorded once. The V gene end was trimmed by 0 bases and the J gene end by 10 bases; junction bases not matched to a gene: 9. Germline-derived CDR1 and CDR2 are LGHNA and YNFKEQ. The CDR3 runs 16 residues.

The sample comprised peripheral blood. The rearrangement uses TRBV4-2 and TRBJ1-4, with 9 bases that match TRBD1. The receptor comes from a man older than 75 in a cohort sampled during active COVID-19. The CDR3 here is CASSQDPGTGSAKLFF. As DNA, the CDR3 is TGTGCCAGCAGCCAAGATCCCGGGACAGGGAGCGCAAAACTGTTTTTT.